This T cell receptor (beta chain) was recorded in a study of OX40 agonist ivuxolimab in advanced cancers. This CDR3 is built from 14 residues. The V gene's germline CDR1 is SGHKS and CDR2 YYEKEE (reference sequence). V gave up 0 bases and J gave up 0 bases, with 6 bases separating them. Concerning this clone: The antigen remains unidentified.

Overall study results and limits: Mean expanded clone counts were higher in CD8+ than CD4+ T cells. At 0.1 to 3.0 mg/kg and by week 6, clonal expansion occurred in CD4+ and CD8+ blood T cells. Partial responders dosed at 0.1-3.0 mg/kg displayed clonal expansion ranking among the lowest. Nonresponders, in some cases, also had low normalized T-cell clonal expansion.

This table comes from immunoSEQ multiplex PCR, and its TCRdb copy is limited to in-frame clones, with some not included. The sample has about 75,000 clones; about 85% are singletons. This chain joins TRBV5-5 and TRBJ1-1; D is uncertain. This clonotype originated in an adult with an advanced solid tumor such as melanoma, head and neck, liver or kidney cancer. Here the sequenced sample was CD4+ or CD8+ T cells sorted from blood, taken in a trial of the OX40 agonist ivuxolimab. CDR3 DNA: TGTGCCAGCAGCTTGGACACGTTGAACACTGAAGCTTTCTTT. This sequence encodes CASSLDTLNTEAFF.